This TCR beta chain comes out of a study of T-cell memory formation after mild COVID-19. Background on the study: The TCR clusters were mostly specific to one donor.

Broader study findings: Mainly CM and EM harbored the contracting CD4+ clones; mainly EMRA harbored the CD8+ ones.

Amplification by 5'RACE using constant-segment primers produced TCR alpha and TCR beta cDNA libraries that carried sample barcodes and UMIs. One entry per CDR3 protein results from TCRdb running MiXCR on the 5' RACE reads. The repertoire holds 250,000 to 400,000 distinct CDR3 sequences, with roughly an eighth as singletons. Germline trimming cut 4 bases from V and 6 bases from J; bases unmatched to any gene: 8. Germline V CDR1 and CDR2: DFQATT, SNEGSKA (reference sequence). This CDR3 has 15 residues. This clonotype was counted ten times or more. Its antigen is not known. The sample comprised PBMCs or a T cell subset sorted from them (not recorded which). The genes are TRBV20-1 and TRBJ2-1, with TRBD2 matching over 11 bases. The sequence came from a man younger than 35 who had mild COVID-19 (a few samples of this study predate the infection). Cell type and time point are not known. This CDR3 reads CSANSGGAEGNEQFF. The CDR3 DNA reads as TGCAGTGCTAATAGCGGGGGGGCCGAGGGCAATGAGCAGTTCTTC.